This TCR beta chain originates from a study of T cells after yellow fever vaccination. Study-wide context: Fractions of limited cellularity were prepared by means of SMART-Seq v4 Ultra Low Input. Overall study findings and caveats: Within FACS-sorted repertoires, abundant clonotypes contaminating from the bulk population could be present. Overlap between CD4 and CD8 compartments was detected for a small share of clonotypes. Most primary-vaccination clones reappeared after the booster (about 95% CD4, roughly 90% CD8).

The table lists this clonotype with a few counts. No antigen is known for it. TCRdb reanalysed the 5' RACE reads using MiXCR and keeps one entry per CDR3 protein. The sample has approximately 300,000 distinct CDR3 sequences; 8% to 10% are singletons. The clonotype comes from a man in his late teens or twenties who received the YFV17D yellow fever vaccine. The starting material was PBMCs, obtained on the day of the first yellow fever vaccination.

The CDR3 spells CASREKVFDEQFF. CDR3 nucleotides: TGTGCCAGCAGGGAAAAGGTCTTTGATGAGCAGTTCTTC. The chain has TRBV5-8 and TRBJ2-1; D not certain. The CDR3 contains 13 residues. CDR1 is SGHTS and CDR2 is YDEGEE in the germline V gene. Trimming removed 5 bases from V and 8 bases from J, with 14 bases in between.